The rows below give T cell receptor beta chains drawn from one sample of a study of early T cells in non-severe SARS-CoV-2 infection. MiXCR, run by TCRdb on the 5' RACE reads, gives a single entry per CDR3 protein. The table includes approximately 110,000 distinct CDR3 sequences, more than 13% detected once. Specimen: whole blood. The receptor source for this set is an adult who was a healthcare worker with PCR-confirmed SARS-CoV-2 infection or an uninfected control (not recorded which). Each CDR3 is given with its conserved first and last residue. A D gene is named only where the DNA matches it firmly. For some rows the clone size is stated as once, few or many, or as a class when expanded; others skip it.

>TRBJ1-2|few|NA|TRBV3-1
TGTGCCAGCAGCCCCCGGCACACCGCTAACTATGGCTACACCTTC
CASSPRHTANYGYTF
>TRBJ2-2|few|NA|TRBV2
TGTGCCAGCACCCCGGGGACCCCGAACACCGGGGAGCTGTTTTTT
CASTPGTPNTGELFF
>TRBJ1-5|few|NA|TRBV4-1
TGCGCCAGCAGTCTTGGGGGTCAGGAGTACCAGCCCCAGCATTTT
CASSLGGQEYQPQHF
>TRBJ1-1|NA|NA|TRBV3-1
TGTGCCAGCAGCCGCCTAGACAACACTGAAGCTTTCTTT
CASSRLDNTEAFF
>TRBJ1-1|NA|NA|TRBV12-3/TRBV12-4
TGTGCCAGCAGTTTGGGAGGGGCGTTCGGTGAAGCTTTCTTT
CASSLGGAFGEAFF
>TRBJ2-1|few|TRBD2|TRBV10-2
TGCGCCAGCATTGCGGGGGGTACCTCGAATGAGCAGTTCTTC
CASIAGGTSNEQFF
>TRBJ2-1|NA|NA|TRBV14
TGTGCCAGCAGCTTCCTAGCAGGACTACCGAGCAATGAGCAGTTCTTC
CASSFLAGLPSNEQFF
>TRBJ2-3|many|NA|TRBV6-5
TGTGCCAGCAGTTACTCACTCCCCGACTCGGGGTCTCACACAGATACGCAGTATTTT
CASSYSLPDSGSHTDTQYF
>TRBJ2-7|few|TRBD2|TRBV6-6
TGTGCCAGCAGTTTACTCCCATCGGGGGGGTCATCCTACGAGCAGTACTTC
CASSLLPSGGSSYEQYF
>TRBJ1-6|few|TRBD1|TRBV6-6
TGTGCCAGCAGTTCCATACAGGGGGCAGGTAATTCACCCCTCCACTTT
CASSSIQGAGNSPLHF
>TRBJ1-1|NA|NA|TRBV5-8
TGTGCCAGCAACAAGATCTTGAACACTGAAGCTTTCTTT
CASNKILNTEAFF
>TRBJ1-2|few|NA|TRBV3-1
TGTGCCAGCAGCCAGGTAGACTCTGGCTACACCTTC
CASSQVDSGYTF
>TRBJ1-2|few|NA|TRBV12-3/TRBV12-4
TGTGCCAGCAGTTTATCTGCTCAGGGCGCCCGGGGCTACACCTTC
CASSLSAQGARGYTF
>TRBJ2-3|NA|NA|TRBV5-1
TGCGCCAGCAGCTTGGGGGCACTCATGGCGGATACGCAGTATTTT
CASSLGALMADTQYF
>TRBJ2-1|many|NA|TRBV9
TGTGCCAGCAGCACTTACAGGTCCAATGAGCAGTTCTTC
CASSTYRSNEQFF
>TRBJ1-6|few|NA|TRBV19
TGTGCCAGTAGTGGGGGCGGAAACAATTCACCCCTCCACTTT
CASSGGGNNSPLHF
>TRBJ2-7|NA|NA|TRBV12-3/TRBV12-4
TGTGCCAGCACCCTAACTGGGACGATGACCTCCTACGAGCAGTACTTC
CASTLTGTMTSYEQYF
>TRBJ1-2|NA|NA|TRBV5-5
TGTGCCAGCAGCTTGTATGACGGCCTGGGCTATGGCTACACCTTC
CASSLYDGLGYGYTF
>TRBJ2-2|few|NA|TRBV7-6
TGTGCCAGCAGCCACTCAGGGACGAACACCGGGGAGCTGTTTTTT
CASSHSGTNTGELFF
>TRBJ1-4|NA|TRBD1|TRBV7-8
TGTGCCAGCAGCCCCAGGACAGGGAATGAAAAACTGTTTTTT
CASSPRTGNEKLFF
>TRBJ1-1|NA|NA|TRBV12-3/TRBV12-4
TGTGCCAGCAGTTTAAGATCCACGGTAATGAACACTGAAGCTTTCTTT
CASSLRSTVMNTEAFF
>TRBJ2-2|NA|TRBD2|TRBV6-6
TGTGCCAGCAGTTACTCCCGGGGGGGCAACCCCGGGGAGCTGTTTTTT
CASSYSRGGNPGELFF
>TRBJ2-3|many|NA|TRBV10-3
TGTGCCATCAGTGAGTCGGGGGATACGCAGTATTTT
CAISESGDTQYF
>TRBJ1-1|NA|TRBD1|TRBV18
TGTGCCAGCTCACCGGGACAGATCCGTCCGGAAGCTTTCTTT
CASSPGQIRPEAFF
>TRBJ2-5|few|NA|TRBV5-1
TGCGCCAGCAGCTGGGCAGGACGAACTGTAGAGACCCAGTACTTC
CASSWAGRTVETQYF
>TRBJ1-1|many|TRBD1|TRBV12-3/TRBV12-4
TGTGCCAGCAGACCTGGGACAGGGCAAGTGAACACTGAAGCTTTCTTT
CASRPGTGQVNTEAFF
>TRBJ1-2|NA|NA|TRBV5-1
TGCGCCAGCAGCTTCGACGAGAACTATGGCTACACCTTC
CASSFDENYGYTF
>TRBJ1-2|few|NA|TRBV12-3/TRBV12-4
TGTGCCAGCAGTTTTGCACGGGACAACTATGGCTACACCTTC
CASSFARDNYGYTF
>TRBJ1-5|NA|NA|TRBV11-2
TGTGCCAGCAGCAAACAGGTTAGGGGTCAGCCCCAGCATTTT
CASSKQVRGQPQHF
>TRBJ2-3|NA|NA|TRBV29-1
TGCAGCGCCCGTCTGGCGGGTAGGGTCGATACGCAGTATTTT
CSARLAGRVDTQYF
>TRBJ2-3|NA|NA|TRBV11-1
TGTGCCAGCAGCGCAGGGATGACAGATACGCAGTATTTT
CASSAGMTDTQYF
>TRBJ1-1|NA|NA|TRBV13
TGTGCCAGCAGCTTAGAGGGGTTACTGAACACTGAAGCTTTCTTT
CASSLEGLLNTEAFF
>TRBJ2-1|few|TRBD2|TRBV10-2
TGCGCCAGCAGGGAAGCGGGGGCCCTTCGGGGTGAGCAGTTCTTC
CASREAGALRGEQFF
>TRBJ1-1|NA|NA|TRBV3-1
TGTGCCAGCAGCCAAGTGCCAGGGAAGAACACTGAAGCTTTCTTT
CASSQVPGKNTEAFF
>TRBJ2-4|NA|NA|TRBV5-6
TGTGCCAGCAGCTTCGGGGTTAGTAAAAACATTCAGTACTTC
CASSFGVSKNIQYF
>TRBJ2-3|many|TRBD2|TRBV4-1
TGCGCCAGCAGCCAAGTATTAGCGGGGGGGGATCCGGTTTCGGATACGCAGTATTTT
CASSQVLAGGDPVSDTQYF
>TRBJ1-2|few|TRBD1|TRBV12-3/TRBV12-4
TGTGCCAGCAGGGACAGGGGGGGCTACACCTTC
CASRDRGGYTF
>TRBJ1-1|few|NA|TRBV7-3
TGTGCCAGCAGCTTTACAATTGGCACTGAAGCTTTCTTT
CASSFTIGTEAFF
>TRBJ1-3|NA|NA|TRBV7-9
TGTGCCAGCAGCTTACGGGGGGCTGGAAACACCATATATTTT
CASSLRGAGNTIYF
>TRBJ1-1|few|NA|TRBV4-1
TGCGCCAGCAGCCAACAACGAACAGGAACAGGCACTGAAGCTTTCTTT
CASSQQRTGTGTEAFF
>TRBJ1-1|NA|NA|TRBV12-3/TRBV12-4
TGTGCCAGCAGCCCCTTGCCGAACACTGAAGCTTTCTTT
CASSPLPNTEAFF
>TRBJ1-2|few|NA|TRBV12-3/TRBV12-4
TGTGCCAGCACCGGACCCCTTTTCCGGGGCTACACCTTC
CASTGPLFRGYTF
>TRBJ1-4|NA|NA|TRBV3-1
TGTGCCAGCAGCCAAGTGGGGGGAACGGGCGGAAAACTGTTTTTT
CASSQVGGTGGKLFF
>TRBJ1-1|NA|TRBD1|TRBV4-1
TGCGCCAGCAGCACACGGGACAGGGCGGAAAACACTGAAGCTTTCTTT
CASSTRDRAENTEAFF
>TRBJ1-2|few|NA|TRBV5-1
TGCGCCAGCAGCTTGCGTGGGGGCGAGGGCTACACCTTC
CASSLRGGEGYTF
>TRBJ2-3|NA|TRBD2|TRBV13
TGTGCCAGCAGCATCCGGGAGCGGGGGGCCCCTAGGGGTACGCAGTATTTT
CASSIRERGAPRGTQYF
>TRBJ2-1|NA|TRBD2|TRBV5-4
TGTGCCAGCAGCTCTAGCGGGGGGGCCCTCAATGAGCAGTTCTTC
CASSSSGGALNEQFF
>TRBJ1-4|NA|NA|TRBV6-6
TGTGCCAGCAGTTACTCGAGGACTCCTACTAAAAAACTGTTTTTT
CASSYSRTPTKKLFF
>TRBJ1-5|few|TRBD1|TRBV7-3
TGTGCCAGCAGCGCCCGGACAGGGGGGACTCAGCCCCAGCATTTT
CASSARTGGTQPQHF
>TRBJ2-1|many|NA|TRBV20-1
TGCAGTGCTAGAGATCGCGAGCTACCCTACAATGAGCAGTTCTTC
CSARDRELPYNEQFF
>TRBJ1-6|few|TRBD1|TRBV7-8
TGTGCCAGCAGCTTATCGAGGTGGGACAGCATGTTGAACTCACCCCTCCACTTT
CASSLSRWDSMLNSPLHF
>TRBJ2-2|NA|NA|TRBV5-5
TGTGCCAGCGTCCTTGCGGGGCATACCGGGGAGCTGTTTTTT
CASVLAGHTGELFF
>TRBJ2-1|NA|TRBD2|TRBV12-3/TRBV12-4
TGTGCCAGCAGCCCCATTACGACTAGCGGGGATATAGAGCACTTCTTC
CASSPITTSGDIEHFF
>TRBJ2-1|few|TRBD2|TRBV11-1
TGTGCCAGCAGCCCCCGGACTAGCGGGGGGACTAATGAGCAGTTCTTC
CASSPRTSGGTNEQFF
>TRBJ2-7|few|NA|TRBV19
TGTGCCACCGCGGACAGAACGGGCTACGAGCAGTACTTC
CATADRTGYEQYF